These T cell receptor beta chains were read from a single sample in a study of blood T cells in healthy people across ages. TCRdb recomputed calls from the 5' RACE reads with MiXCR, one row per CDR3 protein. This table holds fewer than 750,000 distinct CDR3 sequences, 45% to 60% found once. Sequencing used blood. The source of these receptors is a woman of 80 years or more in good health. Each CDR3 is given without its conserved first and last residue. Size tells how often a clone was seen (once, few, many) or the class of an expanded clone, and some rows leave it out.

v_call clone_size cdr3_length cdr3_aa
TRBV12-3/TRBV12-4 few 11 ASSLGQRSPLH
TRBV18 NA 12 ASSPDSGPNTQY
TRBV5-1 many 12 ASSQQVLQETQY
TRBV7-4 few 18 ASSLVFVDSMIATNEKLF
TRBV3-1 many 11 ASSQFLSDTQY
TRBV5-6 many 13 ASSLARYRPDTQY
TRBV24-1 many 13 ATGGARGPYNEQF
TRBV21-1 NA 13 ASSKGTSGRETQY
TRBV9 few 12 ASSVDLGSTEAF
TRBV6-5 NA 13 ASSYFSGSTDTQY
TRBV19 few 12 ATGTQGGTGELF
TRBV28 once 13 ASSAGARGNTEAF
TRBV20-1 once 13 STSLVGGLSYEQY
TRBV6-4 NA 12 ASSRDRTTGELF
TRBV29-1 NA 13 SVAGVADRGDTQY
TRBV7-2 NA 11 ASSSETGYEQY
TRBV3-1 NA 11 ASNQRGADTQN
TRBV27 many 11 ASSSPPADTQY
TRBV12-5 many 9 ASGLDNEQF
TRBV5-1 NA 14 ASSPILAGSTGELF
TRBV7-8 NA 13 ASSPPASGSYEQY
TRBV2 NA 11 ASQLVQYNEQF
TRBV7-2 few 11 ASSADINSPLH
TRBV4-1 once 11 ASSQDQENEQY
TRBV24-1 NA 14 ATSDSRGGTNEKLF
TRBV7-2 NA 13 ASSLEGLTSVEQF
TRBV18 few 15 ASSPFRWGQGPNEQF
TRBV28 NA 12 ASSSPYRNSPLH
TRBV5-4 NA 13 ASSTRQGREEKLF
TRBV7-2 NA 12 ASSVQGGGTEAF
TRBV29-1 NA 13 SVGQGSNSPYEQY
TRBV6-6 NA 13 ASSLGSAGTYEQY
TRBV6-6 many 13 ASSYSRAGNQPQH
TRBV2 few 13 ASSEDSGGDQPQH
TRBV12-3/TRBV12-4 NA 14 ASSFTSGEGTDTQY
TRBV4-1 NA 12 ASSQAGAGYGYT
TRBV7-9 NA 12 ASSLSLAGCEQF
TRBV14 many 11 ASSQAGGNEQF
TRBV20-1 NA 15 SASPGTSGTLCHEQY
TRBV24-1 NA 11 ATSDGGLYEQY
TRBV18 many 10 ASSPHSEKLF
TRBV6-6 NA 11 ATVAGGTGELF
TRBV2 few 12 ASSTSGGAHEQF